This record looks at one T cell receptor (beta chain) sequence and its context. What it binds is not known. The sample is drawn from a study of T cells in Graves' hyperthyroidism and ophthalmopathy. Study results and limitations: Most thyroid clonotypes with frequency above 0.001 were detected in blood.

Template material for amplifying TCR beta CDR3 regions consisted of RNA transcripts. The HTBI set primed first-round TCR CDR3 RT-PCR. A single record per CDR3 protein comes from TCRdb applying MiXCR to the multiplex PCR reads. The repertoire includes fewer than 450,000 distinct CDR3 sequences, 11% to 15% of them detected once, and approximately 27% sits in the top ten. The length of the CDR3 is 14 residues. CDR1 is MGHRA and CDR2 is YSYEKL in the germline V gene. V lost 1 base, J lost 2 bases, and 9 bases lay in between. This chain joins TRBV4-1 and TRBJ2-7; possible D gene TRBD1, 6 bases. The receptor's source is a middle-aged man with Graves' ophthalmopathy. The sequenced sample was blood. The CDR3 DNA sequence: TGCGCCAGCAGCCAAGCGGACAGACCCTACGAGCAGTACTTC. This encodes CASSQADRPYEQYF.